The entry below gives a single T cell receptor (beta chain) sequence along with its context. Its target is not known. This entry belongs to a study of T cell responses to AZD1222 COVID-19 vaccine. Study conclusions and caveats: The study identified only six AZD1222 recipients as seropositive at baseline. There were mostly white British donors and more females than males, and clonal diversity was possibly underestimated. Nearly half of the spike-specific TCRs reportedly recognize variant regions that carry no mutations.

Clones were read by immunoSEQ multiplex PCR, and TCRdb kept only the in-frame ones, dropping some. This sample has approximately 100,000 clones, with roughly 88% found just once. The CDR3 has 17 residues. With V trimmed by 0 bases and J by 4 bases, 5 bases remained unmatched. Germline CDR1 is SGHTA and CDR2 is FQGNSA. The sequences come from peripheral blood, collected 28 days after the second AZD1222 dose. The genes are TRBV7-2 and TRBJ1-3; 11 positions agree with TRBD1. This clonotype was obtained from an adult who received the AZD1222 COVID-19 vaccine. As DNA, the CDR3 is TGTGCCAGCAGCTTAGCGGGACAGGGGGTTTCGGGAAACACCATATATTTT. It specifies CASSLAGQGVSGNTIYF.